Below, 32 T cell receptor beta chains from the same sample are listed, as sequenced in a study of control samples from healthy donors and cancer patients. Here immunoSEQ multiplex PCR was the method, and the copy in TCRdb shows in-frame clones only, minus some. The data hold 150,000 or so clones, with roughly 93% observed a single time. The specimen was blood. Receptor source: a man younger than 35 in good health.

This chain links TRBV5-1 with TRBJ1-2; 7 bases are a match to TRBD1. This CDR3 comprises 13 residues. V was clipped by 3 bases and J by 6 bases; unmatched bases: 5. The V gene's germline CDR1 is SGHRS and CDR2 YFSETQ. The CDR3 spells CASSWTGGNGYTF. DNA of the CDR3: TGCGCCAGCAGCTGGACAGGCGGAAATGGCTACACCTTC.

This clone is a singleton in its sample. This chain links TRBV27 with TRBJ2-3; 10 positions agree with TRBD2. CDR1 is MNHEY and CDR2 is SMNVEV in the germline V gene (reference sequence). This CDR3 is built from 16 residues. Trimming removed 1 base from V and 7 bases from J; junction bases left unmatched: 8. The CDR3 is CASSLYSAGGINTQYF. CDR3 DNA sequence: TGTGCCAGCAGTTTATATTCAGCGGGAGGGATAAATACGCAGTATTTT.

The V and J genes are TRBV3-1 (or the pseudogene TRBV3-2) and TRBJ1-2; weak D call: TRBD1 (6 bases). Trimming cost V 1 base and J 4 bases, with 16 bases left between them. This CDR3 contains 16 residues. In germline, CDR1 is LGHDT, CDR2 YNNKEL (reference sequence). CDR3 coding DNA: TGTGCCAGCAGCCAAGTCTGGTCAGGGGACGGCTATGGCTACACCTTC. As protein: CASSQVWSGDGYGYTF.

This clone occurred once. CDR3 region: CASSLVKGNNQPQHF. The CDR3, as DNA: TGTGCCAGCAGCTTAGTAAAGGGAAACAATCAGCCCCAGCATTTT. The chain recombines TRBV7-2 with TRBJ1-5; D remains ambiguous. Trimming took 1 base from V and 3 from J, leaving 10 bases between them. Looked up from germline, CDR1 is SGHTA and CDR2 is FQGNSA. The CDR3 totals 15 residues.

The chain couples TRBV15 to TRBJ1-6, with 7 bases that match TRBD1. The CDR3 runs 15 residues. V was pared by 8 bases and J by 6 bases, with 10 bases of the junction left unmatched. Germline values: CDR1 LNHNV, CDR2 YYDKDF (reference sequence). The CDR3: CATSRGRISNSPLHF. The CDR3, as DNA: TGTGCCACCTCGAGGGGGCGCATAAGTAATTCACCCCTCCACTTT. Based on the CDR3 plus reference TRBV15 and TRBJ1-6, the full variable domain is DAMVIQNPRYQVTQFGKPVTLSCSQTLNHNVMYWYQQKSSQAPKLLFHYYDKDFNNEADTPDNFQSRRPNTSFCFLDIRSPGLGDTAMYLCATSRGRISNSPLHFGNGTRLTVT.

The V and J genes are TRBV27 and TRBJ1-1, with D maybe TRBD1 (5 bases). The V gene's germline CDR1 is MNHEY and CDR2 SMNVEV (reference sequence). Trimming stripped 2 bases from V and 11 bases from J, with 12 bases between. The CDR3 sequence is 12 residues long. CDR3: CASSLGGRQAFF. The CDR3 DNA reads as TGTGCCAGCAGTTTAGGGGGACGGCAGGCTTTCTTT.

This sequence joins TRBV7-9 and TRBJ2-1; 8 positions match TRBD2. This CDR3 comprises 12 residues. Germline V gene sequence: CDR1 SEHNR, CDR2 FQNEAQ (reference sequence). V shed 8 bases and J 5 bases; nucleotides not matched to a gene: 2. The CDR3 region is CASALADNEQFF. DNA of the CDR3: TGTGCCAGCGCACTAGCGGACAATGAGCAGTTCTTC.

The sample holds one count of this clone. The V gene is TRBV5-4, the J gene TRBJ2-3; D is perhaps TRBD2 (5 bases). V lost 2 bases to trimming and J lost 0 bases, with 10 bases between them. The V gene's germline CDR1 is SGHNT and CDR2 YYREEE (reference sequence). This CDR3 has 15 amino acids. CDR3 region: CASSFPRDSTDTQYF. The CDR3, as DNA: TGTGCCAGCAGCTTTCCCCGGGATAGCACAGATACGCAGTATTTT.

The J gene is TRBJ1-1, the V gene TRBV19; TRBD1 agrees at 7 bases. Per the germline V gene, CDR1 is LNHDA and CDR2 is SQIVND (reference sequence). The CDR3 covers 16 residues. Trimming removed 4 bases from V and 10 bases from J; junction bases left unmatched: 18. CDR3 nucleotides: TGTGCCAGTAGTAAAGGGGGCGTCCTGTGGTACTATGGAGCTTTCTTT. It codes for CASSKGGVLWYYGAFF.

DNA for the CDR3: TGTGCCTGGAGTGGAGATTCAGACTATAATTCACCCCTCCACTTT. Its translation is CAWSGDSDYNSPLHF. The rearrangement joins TRBV30 to TRBJ1-6, with D unresolved. V was cut by 1 base and J by 3 bases, with 10 bases left in between. CDR1 and CDR2 (germline): GTSNPN, SVGIG (reference sequence). CDR3 size: 15 residues.

CDR3 in DNA: TGCGCCAGCAGCTCGGGGATCCGGGACACCTCCTACAATGAGCAGTTCTTC. Its protein product is CASSSGIRDTSYNEQFF. V and J are TRBV5-1 and TRBJ2-1; a possible D gene is TRBD1 (6 bases). V was pared by 3 bases and J by 0 bases, with 16 bases between. This CDR3 spans 17 amino acids. Per germline, CDR1 SGHRS and CDR2 YFSETQ.

The chain is built from TRBV2 and TRBJ1-5; possibly TRBD1 for D (5 bases). Germline CDR1 is SNHLY and CDR2 is FYNNEI. V lost 6 bases to trimming and J lost 1 base, with 13 bases between them. The CDR3 loop spans 15 amino acids. The CDR3 DNA reads as TGTGCCAGCAGGGATTTGGGGGGGAGCAATCAGCCCCAGCATTTT. This sequence encodes CASRDLGGSNQPQHF. Looking up the rest from reference TRBV2 and TRBJ1-5 gives the full variable domain: EPEVTQTPSHQVTQMGQEVILRCVPISNHLYFYWYRQILGQKVEFLVSFYNNEISEKSEIFDDQFSVERPDGSNFTLKIRSTKLEDSAMYFCASRDLGGSNQPQHFGDGTRLSIL.

This clone appeared once. V gene TRBV24-1 combines with J gene TRBJ1-1; 9 bases fit TRBD1. The CDR3 is made up of 15 amino acids. Germline V gives CDR1 KGHDR, CDR2 SFDVKD. Trimming at V came to 4 bases and at J to 6 bases, leaving 8 bases not matched to a gene. CDR3 loop: CATSETGQGFAEAFF. CDR3 sequence (DNA): TGTGCCACCAGTGAGACGGGACAGGGTTTCGCTGAAGCTTTCTTT.

A single count supports this clone. The chain links TRBV10-1 to TRBJ1-1; D is unresolved. Germline loops: CDR1 WNHNN, CDR2 SYGVQD (reference sequence). The CDR3 loop spans 15 amino acids. Trimming removed 4 bases at V and 1 base at J, with 13 bases between. As DNA, the CDR3 is TGCGCCAGCAGTGGATCGGACGGCGAGAACACTGAAGCTTTCTTT. The encoded protein is CASSGSDGENTEAFF.

The chain employs TRBV19 and TRBJ1-2, with 7 bases identical to TRBD1. Trimming took 0 bases from V and 8 from J; bases not matched to a gene: 15. Germline-derived CDR1 and CDR2 are LNHDA and SQIVND (reference sequence). There are 17 residues in the CDR3. Here the CDR3 DNA reads TGTGCCAGTAGTATAGATTTCGACAGGGCCGGGATCTCGGGCTACACCTTC. Translation: CASSIDFDRAGISGYTF.

V gene TRBV28 combines with J gene TRBJ2-6, with a tentative D call TRBD1 (5 bases). The V and J ends lost 4 bases and 0 bases respectively, with 16 bases between them. This CDR3 comprises 18 residues. Germline loops: CDR1 MDHEN, CDR2 SYDVKM. This chain's CDR3 is CASSYRRGPTSGANVLTF. The CDR3 nucleotides read TGTGCCAGCAGTTATAGAAGGGGTCCCACCTCTGGGGCCAACGTCCTGACTTTC.

The chain uses TRBV30 and TRBJ2-7, with no clear D. Per the germline V gene, CDR1 is GTSNPN and CDR2 is SVGIG (reference sequence). The ends were cut back, 2 bases at V and 5 bases at J, with 7 bases in the middle. The CDR3 totals 11 residues. The CDR3, as DNA: TGTGCCTGGAGTACAAGTAACGAGCAGTACTTC. Translating gives CAWSTSNEQYF. The full variable domain, completed using reference TRBV30 and TRBJ2-7, is SQTIHQWPATLVQPVGSPLSLECTVEGTSNPNLYWYRQAAGRGLQLLFYSVGIGQISSEVPQNLSASRPQDRQFILSSKKLLLSDSGFYLCAWSTSNEQYFGPGTRLTVT.

The V gene is TRBV5-6, the J gene TRBJ2-2, with unresolved D. Looked up from germline, CDR1 is SGHDT and CDR2 is YYEEEE. Deletions cut 5 bases from V and 4 bases from J, with 15 bases between. The CDR3 is 15 amino acids. In DNA, the CDR3 is TGTGCCAGCAGATCCCTCGGGCAGTTCACCGGGGAGCTGTTTTTT. Residues: CASRSLGQFTGELFF.

The chain uses TRBV28 and TRBJ2-7; D is uncertain. Looked up from germline, CDR1 is MDHEN and CDR2 is SYDVKM. V lost 5 bases to trimming and J lost 7 bases, with 18 bases between them. This CDR3 is 14 amino acids long. The CDR3 protein is CASSLRFFTLEQYF. For the CDR3, the DNA is TGTGCCAGCAGTCTCCGGTTTTTTACGTTGGAGCAGTACTTC.

The chain has TRBV6-4 and TRBJ2-4, with a possible D match to TRBD1 (6 bases). The ends were cut back, 6 bases at V and 7 bases at J, with 19 bases in the middle. In germline, CDR1 is MRHNA, CDR2 SNTAGT. This CDR3 spans 15 amino acids. The CDR3 sequence is CASRPGLFQGNIQYF. CDR3 coding DNA: TGTGCCAGCAGGCCGGGCCTATTCCAGGGGAACATTCAGTACTTC.

The chain recombines TRBV9 with TRBJ2-1; 7 nucleotides align to TRBD2. Germline trimming cut 0 bases from V and 7 bases from J; bases unmatched to any gene: 7. Germline CDR1 is SGDLS and CDR2 is YYNGEE. This CDR3 contains 15 residues. The DNA for the CDR3 is TGTGCCAGCAGCGTAGTGCGGGAGCGGGGTAATGAGCAGTTCTTC. Residues: CASSVVRERGNEQFF.

The V and J genes are TRBV12-5 and TRBJ2-5, with TRBD2 matching over 12 bases. Germline V CDR1 and CDR2: LGHNT, FRNRAP. The J segment lost 2 bases and the V segment lost 2 bases, leaving 9 bases of the junction unmatched. The length of the CDR3 is 18 residues. DNA of the CDR3: TGTGCTAGTGGTTTGACACGGACTAGCGGGGATCCTCAAGAGACCCAGTACTTC. It translates to CASGLTRTSGDPQETQYF.

The chain is built from TRBV27 and TRBJ2-1; D gene ambiguous. There are 12 residues in the CDR3. With 2 bases removed from V and 7 bases from J, the gap between germline ends came to 6 bases. Germline V gene data show CDR1 as MNHEY and CDR2 as SMNVEV (reference sequence). CDR3 in amino acids: CASSLIGNEQFF. The CDR3 region has the DNA TGTGCCAGCAGTTTAATAGGGAATGAGCAGTTCTTC.

The J gene is TRBJ1-2, the V gene TRBV6-6; perhaps TRBD1 as D (6 bases). CDR1 is MNHNY, CDR2 SVGAGI, per germline (reference sequence). Trimming left V 10 bases short and J 4 bases short, with 13 bases between. This CDR3 comprises 12 residues. CDR3 DNA: TGTGCCACCGGTGGACAGACCTATGGCTACACCTTC. Translating gives CATGGQTYGYTF.

This sequence joins TRBV5-8 and TRBJ1-3; D gene unclear. With 0 bases removed from V and 4 bases from J, the gap between germline ends came to 20 bases. CDR1 SGHTS and CDR2 YDEGEE come from the germline V gene. CDR3 length: 18 amino acids. CDR3 coding DNA: TGTGCCAGCAGCTTGGGGGCCAAGATGGTCGGGTTCGGAAACACCATATATTTT. Translating it yields CASSLGAKMVGFGNTIYF.

This chain joins TRBV4-1 and TRBJ2-3; the D is unclear. Germline CDR1 is MGHRA and CDR2 is YSYEKL. The length of the CDR3 is 19 residues. Trimming took off 0 bases at V and 1 base at J, with 20 bases between the two ends. The CDR3 loop reads CASSQEGPPSPGRTDTQYF. Here the CDR3 DNA reads TGCGCCAGCAGCCAAGAGGGCCCCCCTAGTCCGGGTCGCACAGATACGCAGTATTTT.

This clone appeared a few times. This rearrangement joins TRBV6-5 to TRBJ1-2; 9 bases map to TRBD1. V was clipped by 3 bases and J by 6 bases; unmatched bases: 11. In germline, CDR1 is MNHEY, CDR2 SVGAGI. This CDR3 has 16 residues. As DNA, the CDR3 is TGTGCCAGCAGTTATACGCTCGGACAGGGGTATAATGGCTACACCTTC. Its protein product is CASSYTLGQGYNGYTF.

The chain combines TRBV6-1 with TRBJ2-2, with a tentative D call TRBD2 (6 bases). Germline loops: CDR1 MNHNS, CDR2 SASEGT. Trimming cost V 2 bases and J 4 bases, with 11 bases left between them. This CDR3 comprises 15 residues. The CDR3 sequence: CASSEQTAGTGELFF. The CDR3 nucleotides are TGTGCCAGCAGTGAACAAACAGCGGGCACCGGGGAGCTGTTTTTT.

The chain has TRBV12-3 or TRBV12-4 and TRBJ1-2; TRBD1 matches 9 bases. After removal of 6 bases from V and 5 bases from J, the junction contained 1 base not matched to a gene. This CDR3 is built from 12 residues. Written as DNA, the CDR3 is TGTGCCAGCAGGGGACAGGGATATGGCTACACCTTC. Translated, it gives CASRGQGYGYTF.

The chain combines TRBV9 with TRBJ1-3; no reliable D call. The V end was cut by 0 bases, the J end by 8 bases, with 6 bases between. The CDR3 covers 12 residues. Germline V CDR1 and CDR2: SGDLS, YYNGEE. The CDR3 sequence: CASSVEVDTIYF. The CDR3 bases are TGTGCCAGCAGCGTAGAGGTGGACACCATATATTTT. The whole variable domain, remainder taken from reference TRBV9 and TRBJ1-3, is DSGVTQTPKHLITATGQRVTLRCSPRSGDLSVYWYQQSLDQGLQFLIQYYNGEERAKGNILERFSAQQFPDLHSELNLSSLELGDSALYFCASSVEVDTIYFGEGSWLTVV.

This clone was observed once. This sequence joins TRBV7-2 and TRBJ1-5; D is unresolved. CDR1 and CDR2 from the germline V gene are SGHTA and FQGNSA. Trimming took 1 base from V and 2 from J, leaving 6 bases between them. This CDR3 comprises 14 residues. CDR3 in DNA: TGTGCCAGCAGCTTAGAAATGGGCAATCAGCCCCAGCATTTT. It is translated as CASSLEMGNQPQHF.

The chain combines TRBV10-3 with TRBJ1-2; D not resolved. Between the trimmed V and J ends, which lost 2 bases and 4 bases, there was a span of 5 bases. The germline CDR1 and CDR2 sequences are ENHRY and SYGVKD. The CDR3 has 12 amino acids. CDR3 DNA: TGTGCCATCAGTGAGGTTGTCTATGGCTACACCTTC. Protein: CAISEVVYGYTF.